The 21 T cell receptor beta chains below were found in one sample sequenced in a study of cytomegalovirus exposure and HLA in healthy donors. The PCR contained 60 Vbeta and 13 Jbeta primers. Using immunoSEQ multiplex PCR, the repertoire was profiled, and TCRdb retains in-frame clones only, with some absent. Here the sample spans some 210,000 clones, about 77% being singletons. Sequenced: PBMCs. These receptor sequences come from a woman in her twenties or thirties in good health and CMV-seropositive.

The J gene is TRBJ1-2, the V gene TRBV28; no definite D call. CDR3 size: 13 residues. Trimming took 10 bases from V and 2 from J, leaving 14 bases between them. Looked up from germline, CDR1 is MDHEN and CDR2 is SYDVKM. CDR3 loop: CATRSPLNYGYTF. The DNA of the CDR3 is TGTGCCACCCGGTCTCCACTGAACTATGGCTACACCTTC.

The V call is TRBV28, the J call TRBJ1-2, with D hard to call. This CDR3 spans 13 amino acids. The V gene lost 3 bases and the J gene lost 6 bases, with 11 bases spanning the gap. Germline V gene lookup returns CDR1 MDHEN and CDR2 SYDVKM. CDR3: CASSFLQFNGYTF. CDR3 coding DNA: TGTGCCAGCAGTTTCCTGCAGTTTAATGGCTACACCTTC.

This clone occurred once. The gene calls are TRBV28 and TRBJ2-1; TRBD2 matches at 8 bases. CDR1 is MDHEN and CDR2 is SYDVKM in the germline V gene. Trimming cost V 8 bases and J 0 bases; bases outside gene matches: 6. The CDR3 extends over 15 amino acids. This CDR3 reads CASVRTSSSYNEQFF. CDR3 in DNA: TGTGCCAGCGTCAGGACTAGCAGCTCCTACAATGAGCAGTTCTTC. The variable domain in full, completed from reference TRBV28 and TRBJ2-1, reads DVKVTQSSRYLVKRTGEKVFLECVQDMDHENMFWYRQDPGLGLRLIYFSYDVKMKEKGDIPEGYSVSREKKERFSLILESASTNQTSMYLCASVRTSSSYNEQFFGPGTRLTVL.

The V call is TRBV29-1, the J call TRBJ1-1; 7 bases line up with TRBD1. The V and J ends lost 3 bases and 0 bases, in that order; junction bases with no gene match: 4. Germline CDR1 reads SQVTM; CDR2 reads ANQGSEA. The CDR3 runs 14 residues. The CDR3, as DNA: TGCAGCGTTGATTCGACAGGGATGAACACTGAAGCTTTCTTT. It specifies CSVDSTGMNTEAFF.

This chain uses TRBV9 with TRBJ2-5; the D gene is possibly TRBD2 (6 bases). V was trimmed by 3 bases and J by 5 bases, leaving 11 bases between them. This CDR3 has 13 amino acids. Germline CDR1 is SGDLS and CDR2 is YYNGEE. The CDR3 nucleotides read TGTGCCAGCAGCGCGGGGCGGGGCGAGACCCAGTACTTC. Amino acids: CASSAGRGETQYF.

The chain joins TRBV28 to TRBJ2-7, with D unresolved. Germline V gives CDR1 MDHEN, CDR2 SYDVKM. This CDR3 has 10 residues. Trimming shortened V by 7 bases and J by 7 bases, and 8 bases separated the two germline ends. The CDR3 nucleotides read TGTGCCAGCATTGAGGAAGAGCAGTACTTC. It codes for CASIEEEQYF.

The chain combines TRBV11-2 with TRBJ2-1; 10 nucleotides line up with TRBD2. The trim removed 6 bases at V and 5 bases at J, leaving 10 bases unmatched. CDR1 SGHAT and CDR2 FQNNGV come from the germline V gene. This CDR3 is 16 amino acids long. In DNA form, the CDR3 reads TGTGCCAGCAGTTCTCCATTAGCGGGGGGTAACAATGAGCAGTTCTTC. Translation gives CASSSPLAGGNNEQFF. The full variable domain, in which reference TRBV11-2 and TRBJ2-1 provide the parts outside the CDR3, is EAGVAQSPRYKIIEKRQSVAFWCNPISGHATLYWYQQILGQGPKLLIQFQNNGVVDDSQLPKDRFSAERLKGVDSTLKIQPAKLEDSAVYLCASSSPLAGGNNEQFFGPGTRLTVL.

This chain's CDR3 is CASSLVFGNTIYF. The CDR3 region has the DNA TGTGCCAGCAGCTTAGTCTTTGGAAACACCATATATTTT. The rearrangement links TRBV7-2 to TRBJ1-3; D gene uncertain. Germline loops: CDR1 SGHTA, CDR2 FQGNSA. The CDR3 is made up of 13 amino acids. V was trimmed by 1 base and J by 3 bases, leaving 4 bases between them.

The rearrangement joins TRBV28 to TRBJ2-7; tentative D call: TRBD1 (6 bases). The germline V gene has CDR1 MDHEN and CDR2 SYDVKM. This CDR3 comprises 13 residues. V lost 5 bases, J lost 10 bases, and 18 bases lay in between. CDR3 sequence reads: CASSQPQGLPQYF. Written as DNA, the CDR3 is TGTGCCAGCAGTCAACCACAGGGCTTGCCCCAGTACTTC.

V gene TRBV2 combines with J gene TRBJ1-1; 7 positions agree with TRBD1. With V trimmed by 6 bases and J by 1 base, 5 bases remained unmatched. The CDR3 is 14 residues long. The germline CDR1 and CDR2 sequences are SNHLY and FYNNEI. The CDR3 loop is CASRNRGENTEAFF. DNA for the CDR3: TGTGCCAGCAGGAACAGGGGCGAGAACACTGAAGCTTTCTTT.

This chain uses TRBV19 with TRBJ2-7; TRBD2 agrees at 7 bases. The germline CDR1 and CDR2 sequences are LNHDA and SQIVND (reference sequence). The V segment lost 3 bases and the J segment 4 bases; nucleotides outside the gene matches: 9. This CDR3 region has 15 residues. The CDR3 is CASSIAAGEVYEQYF. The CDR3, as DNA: TGTGCCAGTAGTATTGCGGCGGGAGAGGTATACGAGCAGTACTTC.

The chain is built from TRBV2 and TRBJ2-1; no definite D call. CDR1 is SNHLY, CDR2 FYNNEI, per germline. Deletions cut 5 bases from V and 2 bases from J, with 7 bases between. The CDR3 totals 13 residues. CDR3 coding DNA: TGTGCCAGCAGTTCCCTTCCCTACAATGAGCAGTTCTTC. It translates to CASSSLPYNEQFF.

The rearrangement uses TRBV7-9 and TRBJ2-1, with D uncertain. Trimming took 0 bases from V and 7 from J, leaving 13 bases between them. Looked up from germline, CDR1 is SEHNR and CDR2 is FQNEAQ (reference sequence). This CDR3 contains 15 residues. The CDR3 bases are TGTGCCAGCAGCTTAGCGGTCCGAATTGAGAATGAGCAGTTCTTC. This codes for CASSLAVRIENEQFF.

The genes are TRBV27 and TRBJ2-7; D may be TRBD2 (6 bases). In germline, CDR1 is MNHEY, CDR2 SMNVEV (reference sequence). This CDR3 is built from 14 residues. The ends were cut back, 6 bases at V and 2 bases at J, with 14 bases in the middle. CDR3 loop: CASSPWGVTYEQYF. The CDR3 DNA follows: TGTGCCAGCAGCCCCTGGGGGGTAACCTACGAGCAGTACTTC.

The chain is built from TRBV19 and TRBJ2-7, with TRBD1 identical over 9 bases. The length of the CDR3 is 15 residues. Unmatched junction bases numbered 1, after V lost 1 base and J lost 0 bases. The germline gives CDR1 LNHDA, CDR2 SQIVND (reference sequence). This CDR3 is CASSIATGGSYEQYF. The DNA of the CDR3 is TGTGCCAGTAGTATAGCGACAGGGGGCTCCTACGAGCAGTACTTC.

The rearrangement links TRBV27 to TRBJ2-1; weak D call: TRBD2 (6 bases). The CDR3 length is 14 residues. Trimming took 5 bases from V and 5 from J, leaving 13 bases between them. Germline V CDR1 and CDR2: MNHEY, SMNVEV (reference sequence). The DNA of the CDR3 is TGTGCCAGCAGTGAGGGCGGAGGGGACAATGAGCAGTTCTTC. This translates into CASSEGGGDNEQFF.

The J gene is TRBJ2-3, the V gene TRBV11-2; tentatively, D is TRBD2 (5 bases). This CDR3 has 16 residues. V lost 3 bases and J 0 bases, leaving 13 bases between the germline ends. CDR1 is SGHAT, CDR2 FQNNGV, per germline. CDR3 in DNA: TGTGCCAGCAGCTTTTTCATGGACTCTAGCACAGATACGCAGTATTTT. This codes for CASSFFMDSSTDTQYF.

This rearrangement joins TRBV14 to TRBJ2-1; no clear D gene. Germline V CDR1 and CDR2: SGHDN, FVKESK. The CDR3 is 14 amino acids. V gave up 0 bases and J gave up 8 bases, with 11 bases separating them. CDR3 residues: CASSQDSTIYEQFF. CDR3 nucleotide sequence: TGTGCCAGCAGCCAAGATTCTACCATATATGAGCAGTTCTTC.

CDR3 sequence: CASSVGRTDTQYF. The CDR3 nucleotides read TGTGCCAGCAGTGTGGGGCGCACAGATACGCAGTATTTT. The chain has TRBV6-1 and TRBJ2-3; weak D call: TRBD1 (5 bases). Germline CDR1 reads MNHNS; CDR2 reads SASEGT. This CDR3 region has 13 residues. The V and J ends lost 4 bases and 1 base respectively, with 6 bases between them.

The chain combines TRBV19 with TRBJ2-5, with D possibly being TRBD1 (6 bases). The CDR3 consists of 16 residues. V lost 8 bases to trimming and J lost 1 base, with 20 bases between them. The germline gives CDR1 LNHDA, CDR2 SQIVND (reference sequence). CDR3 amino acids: CASASSTGKSQETQYF. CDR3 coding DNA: TGTGCCAGTGCGAGTAGCACAGGGAAGTCCCAAGAGACCCAGTACTTC.

In DNA, the CDR3 is TGTGCCAGCAGTTTATCCAGGGATACCTACAATGAGCAGTTCTTC. It translates to CASSLSRDTYNEQFF. V gene TRBV27 combines with J gene TRBJ2-1, with D tentatively TRBD1 (5 bases). Germline CDR1 is MNHEY and CDR2 is SMNVEV (reference sequence). Trimming stripped 0 bases from V and 2 bases from J, with 8 bases between. The CDR3 length is 15 residues.